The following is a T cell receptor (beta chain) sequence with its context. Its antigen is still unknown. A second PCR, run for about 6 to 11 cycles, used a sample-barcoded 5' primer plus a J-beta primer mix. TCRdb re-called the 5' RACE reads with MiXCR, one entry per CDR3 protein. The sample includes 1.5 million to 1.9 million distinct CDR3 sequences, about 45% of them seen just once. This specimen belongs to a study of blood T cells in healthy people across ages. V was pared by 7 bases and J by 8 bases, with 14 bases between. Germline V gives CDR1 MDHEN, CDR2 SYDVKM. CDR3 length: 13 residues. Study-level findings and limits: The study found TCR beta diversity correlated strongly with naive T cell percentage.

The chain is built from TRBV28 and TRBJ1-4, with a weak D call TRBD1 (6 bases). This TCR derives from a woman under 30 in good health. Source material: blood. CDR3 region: CASIAGVQEKLFF. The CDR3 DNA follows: TGTGCCAGCATTGCAGGGGTTCAGGAAAAACTGTTTTTT.